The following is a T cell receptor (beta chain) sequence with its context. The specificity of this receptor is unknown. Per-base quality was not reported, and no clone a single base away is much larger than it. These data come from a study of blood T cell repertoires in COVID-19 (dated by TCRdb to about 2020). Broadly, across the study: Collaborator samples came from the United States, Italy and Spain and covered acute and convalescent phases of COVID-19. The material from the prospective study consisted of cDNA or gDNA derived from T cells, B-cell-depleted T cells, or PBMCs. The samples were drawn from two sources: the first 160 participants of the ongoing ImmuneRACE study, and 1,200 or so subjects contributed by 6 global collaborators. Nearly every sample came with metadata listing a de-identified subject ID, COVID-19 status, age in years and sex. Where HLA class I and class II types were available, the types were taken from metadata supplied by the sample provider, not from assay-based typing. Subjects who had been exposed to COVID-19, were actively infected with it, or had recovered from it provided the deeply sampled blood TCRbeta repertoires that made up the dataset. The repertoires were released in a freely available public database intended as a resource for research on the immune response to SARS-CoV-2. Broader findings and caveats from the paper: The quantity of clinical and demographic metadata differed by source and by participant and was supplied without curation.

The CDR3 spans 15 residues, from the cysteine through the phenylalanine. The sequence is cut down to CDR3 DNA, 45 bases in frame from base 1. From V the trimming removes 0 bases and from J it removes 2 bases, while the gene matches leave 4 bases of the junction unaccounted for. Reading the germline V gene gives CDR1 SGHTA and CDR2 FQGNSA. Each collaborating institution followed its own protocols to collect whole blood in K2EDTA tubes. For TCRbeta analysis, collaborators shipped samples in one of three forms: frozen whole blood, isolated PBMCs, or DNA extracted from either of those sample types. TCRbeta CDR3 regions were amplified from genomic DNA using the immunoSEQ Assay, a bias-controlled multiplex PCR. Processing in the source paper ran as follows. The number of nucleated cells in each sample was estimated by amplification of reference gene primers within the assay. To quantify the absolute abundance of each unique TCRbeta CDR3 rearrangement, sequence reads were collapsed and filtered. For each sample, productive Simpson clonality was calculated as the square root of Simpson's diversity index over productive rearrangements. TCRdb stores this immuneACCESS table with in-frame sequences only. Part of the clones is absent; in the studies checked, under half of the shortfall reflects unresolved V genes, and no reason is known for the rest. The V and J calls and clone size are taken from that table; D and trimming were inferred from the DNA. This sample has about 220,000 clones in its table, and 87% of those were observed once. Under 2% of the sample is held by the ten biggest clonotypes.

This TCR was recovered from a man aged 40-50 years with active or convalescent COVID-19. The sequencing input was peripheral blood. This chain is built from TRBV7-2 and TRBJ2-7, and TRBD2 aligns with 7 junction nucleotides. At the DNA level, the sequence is TGTGCCAGCAGCTTAGCGTCCGCGGGGGCCTACGAGCAGTACTTC. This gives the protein CASSLASAGAYEQYF. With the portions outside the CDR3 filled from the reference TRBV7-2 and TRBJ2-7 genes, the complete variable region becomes GAGVSQSPSNKVTEKGKDVELRCDPISGHTALYWYRQSLGQGLEFLIYFQGNSAPDKSGLPSDRFSAERTGGSVSTLTIQRTQQEDSAVYLCASSLASAGAYEQYFGPGTRLTVT.